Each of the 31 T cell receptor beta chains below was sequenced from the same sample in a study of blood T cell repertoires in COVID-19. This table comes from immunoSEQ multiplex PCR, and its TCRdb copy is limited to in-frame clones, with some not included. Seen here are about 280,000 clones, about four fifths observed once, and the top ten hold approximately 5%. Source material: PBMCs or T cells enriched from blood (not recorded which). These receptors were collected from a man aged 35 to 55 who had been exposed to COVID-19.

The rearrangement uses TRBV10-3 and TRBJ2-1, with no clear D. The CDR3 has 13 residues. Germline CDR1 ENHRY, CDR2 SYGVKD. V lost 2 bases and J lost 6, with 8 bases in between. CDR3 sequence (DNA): TGTGCCATCAGTGAGCGAGAGTCCAATGAGCAGTTCTTC. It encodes CAISERESNEQFF.

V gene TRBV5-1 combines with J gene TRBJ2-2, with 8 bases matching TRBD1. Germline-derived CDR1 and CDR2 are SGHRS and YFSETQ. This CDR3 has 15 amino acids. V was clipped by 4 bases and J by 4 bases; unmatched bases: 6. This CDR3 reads CASSPGQVTTGELFF. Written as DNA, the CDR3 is TGCGCCAGCAGCCCGGGACAGGTCACCACCGGGGAGCTGTTTTTT.

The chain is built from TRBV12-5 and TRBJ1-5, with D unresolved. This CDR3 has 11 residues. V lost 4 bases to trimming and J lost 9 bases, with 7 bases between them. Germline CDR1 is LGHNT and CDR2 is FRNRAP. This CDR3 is CASGSPGPQHF. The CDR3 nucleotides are TGTGCTAGTGGTTCCCCGGGGCCCCAGCATTTT. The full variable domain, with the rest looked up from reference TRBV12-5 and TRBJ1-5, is DARVTQTPRHKVTEMGQEVTMRCQPILGHNTVFWYRQTMMQGLELLAYFRNRAPLDDSGMPKDRFSAEMPDATLATLKIQPSEPRDSAVYFCASGSPGPQHFGDGTRLSIL.

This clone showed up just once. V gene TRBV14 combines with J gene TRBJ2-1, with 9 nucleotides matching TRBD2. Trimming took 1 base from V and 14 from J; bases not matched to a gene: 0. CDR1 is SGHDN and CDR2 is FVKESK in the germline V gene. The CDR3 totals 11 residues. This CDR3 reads CASSQVAGEFF. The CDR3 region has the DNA TGTGCCAGCAGCCAAGTAGCGGGGGAGTTCTTC.

CDR3 DNA: TGTGCCAGCAGCTCGGGCGGGGCGACCCAGTACTTC. This translates into CASSSGGATQYF. J is TRBJ2-5 and V is TRBV7-2, with D possibly being TRBD2 (6 bases). V was shortened by 4 bases and J by 7 bases, with 10 bases between the two germline ends. This CDR3 contains 12 residues. The germline V gene has CDR1 SGHTA and CDR2 FQGNSA.

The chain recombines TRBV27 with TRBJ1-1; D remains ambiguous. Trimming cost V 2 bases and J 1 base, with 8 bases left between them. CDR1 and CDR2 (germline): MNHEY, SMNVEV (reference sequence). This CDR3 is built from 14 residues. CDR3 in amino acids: CASSLNGPNTEAFF. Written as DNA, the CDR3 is TGTGCCAGCAGTTTAAATGGGCCGAACACTGAAGCTTTCTTT.

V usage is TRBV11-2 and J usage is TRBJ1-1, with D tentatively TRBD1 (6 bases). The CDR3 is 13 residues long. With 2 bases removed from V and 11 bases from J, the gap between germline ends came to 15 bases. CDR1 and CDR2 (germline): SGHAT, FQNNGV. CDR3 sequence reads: CASSLRLGQGAFF. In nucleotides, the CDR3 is TGTGCCAGCAGCTTACGGCTCGGGCAGGGGGCTTTCTTT.

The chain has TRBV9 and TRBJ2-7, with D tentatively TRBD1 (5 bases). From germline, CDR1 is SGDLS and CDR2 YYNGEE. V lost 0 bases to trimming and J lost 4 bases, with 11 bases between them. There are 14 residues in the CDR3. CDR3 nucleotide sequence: TGTGCCAGCAGCGTAGGCCACAGGAAATACGAGCAGTACTTC. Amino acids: CASSVGHRKYEQYF. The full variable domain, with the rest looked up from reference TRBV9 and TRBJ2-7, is DSGVTQTPKHLITATGQRVTLRCSPRSGDLSVYWYQQSLDQGLQFLIQYYNGEERAKGNILERFSAQQFPDLHSELNLSSLELGDSALYFCASSVGHRKYEQYFGPGTRLTVT.

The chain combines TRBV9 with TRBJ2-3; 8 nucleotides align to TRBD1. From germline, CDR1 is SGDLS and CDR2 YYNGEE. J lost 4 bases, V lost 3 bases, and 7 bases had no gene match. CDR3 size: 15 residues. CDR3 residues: CASSARGHLADTQYF. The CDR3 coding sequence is TGTGCCAGCAGCGCCAGGGGGCATCTCGCAGATACGCAGTATTTT.

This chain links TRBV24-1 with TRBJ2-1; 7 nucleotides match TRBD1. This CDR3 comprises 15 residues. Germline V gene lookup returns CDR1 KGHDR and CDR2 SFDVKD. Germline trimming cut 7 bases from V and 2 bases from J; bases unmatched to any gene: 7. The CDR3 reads CATRDDRATYNEQFF. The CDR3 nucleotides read TGTGCCACCAGGGATGACAGGGCCACCTACAATGAGCAGTTCTTC.

CDR3 DNA sequence: TGTGCCAGCAGTTACTTCACAGGGGCCAACTATGGCTACACCTTC. The encoded protein is CASSYFTGANYGYTF. The chain employs TRBV6-5 and TRBJ1-2; 7 bases map to TRBD1. CDR1 MNHEY and CDR2 SVGAGI come from the germline V gene. This CDR3 contains 15 residues. V shed 1 base and J 2 bases; nucleotides not matched to a gene: 4.

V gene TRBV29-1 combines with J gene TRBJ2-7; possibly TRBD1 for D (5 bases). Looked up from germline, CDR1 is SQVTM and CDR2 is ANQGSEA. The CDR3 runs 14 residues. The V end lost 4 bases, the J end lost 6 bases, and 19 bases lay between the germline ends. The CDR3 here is CSVAPRQSAAEQYF. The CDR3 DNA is TGCAGCGTTGCCCCAAGACAGTCGGCGGCCGAGCAGTACTTC.

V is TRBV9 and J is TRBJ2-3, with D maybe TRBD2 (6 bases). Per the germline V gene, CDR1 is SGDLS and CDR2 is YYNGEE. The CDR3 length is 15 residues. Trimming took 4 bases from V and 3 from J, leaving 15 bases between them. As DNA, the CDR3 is TGTGCCAGCAGCCAAAATGCGGGAAAGACAGATACGCAGTATTTT. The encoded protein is CASSQNAGKTDTQYF.

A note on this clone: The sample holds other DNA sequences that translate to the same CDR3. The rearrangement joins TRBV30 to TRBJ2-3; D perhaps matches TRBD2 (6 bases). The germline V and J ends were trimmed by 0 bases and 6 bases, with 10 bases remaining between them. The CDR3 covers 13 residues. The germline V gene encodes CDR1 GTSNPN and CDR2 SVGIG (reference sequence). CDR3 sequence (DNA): TGTGCCTGGAGTGTAGGAGGGGCGGATACGCAGTATTTT. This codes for CAWSVGGADTQYF.

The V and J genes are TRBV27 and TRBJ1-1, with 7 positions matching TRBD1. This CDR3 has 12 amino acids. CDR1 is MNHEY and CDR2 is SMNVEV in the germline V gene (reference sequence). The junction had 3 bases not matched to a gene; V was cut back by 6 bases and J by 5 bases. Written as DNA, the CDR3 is TGTGCCAGCAGCAAGGGGGCAACTGAAGCTTTCTTT. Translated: CASSKGATEAFF.

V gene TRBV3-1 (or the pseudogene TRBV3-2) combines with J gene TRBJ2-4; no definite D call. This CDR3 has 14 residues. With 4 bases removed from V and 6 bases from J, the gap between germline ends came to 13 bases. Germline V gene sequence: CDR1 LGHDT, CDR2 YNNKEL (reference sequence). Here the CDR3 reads CASSRATETNIQYF. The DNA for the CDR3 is TGTGCCAGCAGCCGAGCAACAGAAACAAACATTCAGTACTTC.

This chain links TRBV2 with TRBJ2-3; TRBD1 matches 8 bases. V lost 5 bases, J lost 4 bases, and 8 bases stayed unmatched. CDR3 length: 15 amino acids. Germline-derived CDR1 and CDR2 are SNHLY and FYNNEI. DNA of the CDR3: TGTGCCAGCAGTTCGGACAGGGTGGGAGCAGATACGCAGTATTTT. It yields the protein CASSSDRVGADTQYF.

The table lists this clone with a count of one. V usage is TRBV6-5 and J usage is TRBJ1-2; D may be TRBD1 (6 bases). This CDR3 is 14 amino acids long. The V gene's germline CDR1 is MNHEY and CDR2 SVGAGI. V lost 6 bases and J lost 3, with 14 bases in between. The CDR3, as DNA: TGTGCCAGCAGACCCAACAGGGACGACTATGGCTACACCTTC. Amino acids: CASRPNRDDYGYTF.

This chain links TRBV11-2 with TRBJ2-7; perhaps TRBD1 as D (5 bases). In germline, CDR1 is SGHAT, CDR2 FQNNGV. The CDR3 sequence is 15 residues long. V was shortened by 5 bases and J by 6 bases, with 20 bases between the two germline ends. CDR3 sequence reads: CASSQETSRAIEQYF. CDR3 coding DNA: TGTGCCAGCAGCCAAGAAACTTCCAGGGCGATCGAGCAGTACTTC.

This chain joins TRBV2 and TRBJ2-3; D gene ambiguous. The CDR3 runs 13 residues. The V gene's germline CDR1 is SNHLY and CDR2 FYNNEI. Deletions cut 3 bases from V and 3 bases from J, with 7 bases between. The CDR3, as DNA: TGTGCCAGCAGTGAGCGGATTACAGATACGCAGTATTTT. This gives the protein CASSERITDTQYF.

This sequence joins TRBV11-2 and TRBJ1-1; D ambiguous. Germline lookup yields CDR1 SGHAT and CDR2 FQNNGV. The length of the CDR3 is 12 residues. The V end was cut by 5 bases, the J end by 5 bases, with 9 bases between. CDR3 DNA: TGTGCCAGCAGCCAGCCGGGGACTGAAGCTTTCTTT. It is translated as CASSQPGTEAFF.

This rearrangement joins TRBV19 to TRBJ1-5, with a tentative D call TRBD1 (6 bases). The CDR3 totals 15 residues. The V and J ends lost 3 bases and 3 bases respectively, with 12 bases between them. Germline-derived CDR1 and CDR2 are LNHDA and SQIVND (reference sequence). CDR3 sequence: CASSMARDNNQPQHF. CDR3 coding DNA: TGTGCCAGTAGTATGGCCCGGGACAACAATCAGCCCCAGCATTTT.

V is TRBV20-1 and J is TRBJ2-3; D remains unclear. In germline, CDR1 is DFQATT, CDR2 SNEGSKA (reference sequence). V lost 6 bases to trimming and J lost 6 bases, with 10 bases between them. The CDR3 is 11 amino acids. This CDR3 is CSAQWLDTQYF. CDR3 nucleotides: TGCAGTGCCCAGTGGTTGGATACGCAGTATTTT.

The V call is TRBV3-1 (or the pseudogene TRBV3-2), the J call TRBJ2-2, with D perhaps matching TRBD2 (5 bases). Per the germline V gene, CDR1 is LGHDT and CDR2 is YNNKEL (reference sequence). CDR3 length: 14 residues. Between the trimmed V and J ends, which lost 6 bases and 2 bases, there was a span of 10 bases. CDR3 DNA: TGTGCCAGCAGTGTCGGACTTAACACCGGGGAGCTGTTTTTT. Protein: CASSVGLNTGELFF.

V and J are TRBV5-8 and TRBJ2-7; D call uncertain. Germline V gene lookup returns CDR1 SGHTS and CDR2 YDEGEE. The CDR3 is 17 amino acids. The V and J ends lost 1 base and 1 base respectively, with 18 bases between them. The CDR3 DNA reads TGTGCCAGCAGCTTGACTGTTTCGGGTTCCAGATCCTACGAGCAGTACTTC. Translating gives CASSLTVSGSRSYEQYF. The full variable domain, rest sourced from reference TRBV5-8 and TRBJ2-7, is EAGVTQSPTHLIKTRGQQATLRCSPISGHTSVYWYQQALGLGLQFLLWYDEGEERNRGNFPPRFSGRQFPNYSSELNVNALELEDSALYLCASSLTVSGSRSYEQYFGPGTRLTVT.

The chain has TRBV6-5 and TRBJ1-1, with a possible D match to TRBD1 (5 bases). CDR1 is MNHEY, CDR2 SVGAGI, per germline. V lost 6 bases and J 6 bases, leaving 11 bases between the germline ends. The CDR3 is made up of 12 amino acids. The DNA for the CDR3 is TGTGCCAGCAGCCGCGGGGGGGCTGAAGCTTTCTTT. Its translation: CASSRGGAEAFF.

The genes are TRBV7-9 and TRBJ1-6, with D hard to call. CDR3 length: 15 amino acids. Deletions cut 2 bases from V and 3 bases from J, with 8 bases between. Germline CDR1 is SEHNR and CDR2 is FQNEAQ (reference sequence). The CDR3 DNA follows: TGTGCCAGCAGCTTAACCTCGGTCTATAATTCACCCCTCCACTTT. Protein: CASSLTSVYNSPLHF. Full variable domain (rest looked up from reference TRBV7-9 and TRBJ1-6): DTGVSQNPRHKITKRGQNVTFRCDPISEHNRLYWYRQTLGQGPEFLTYFQNEAQLEKSRLLSDRFSAERPKGSFSTLEIQRTEQGDSAMYLCASSLTSVYNSPLHFGNGTRLTVT.

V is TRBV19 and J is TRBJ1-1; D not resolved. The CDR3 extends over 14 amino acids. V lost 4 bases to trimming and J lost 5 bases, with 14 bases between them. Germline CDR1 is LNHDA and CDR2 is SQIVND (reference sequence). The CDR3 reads CASSTAGFGTEAFF. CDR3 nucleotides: TGTGCCAGTAGTACGGCAGGTTTTGGGACTGAAGCTTTCTTT.

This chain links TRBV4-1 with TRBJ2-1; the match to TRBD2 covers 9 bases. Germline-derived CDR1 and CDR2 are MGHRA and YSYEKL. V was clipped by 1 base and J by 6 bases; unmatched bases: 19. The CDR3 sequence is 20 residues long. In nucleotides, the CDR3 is TGCGCCAGCAGCCAAGTACTAGGGGCTAGGGGGCTAGCGGGATTCAATGAGCAGTTCTTC. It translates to CASSQVLGARGLAGFNEQFF.

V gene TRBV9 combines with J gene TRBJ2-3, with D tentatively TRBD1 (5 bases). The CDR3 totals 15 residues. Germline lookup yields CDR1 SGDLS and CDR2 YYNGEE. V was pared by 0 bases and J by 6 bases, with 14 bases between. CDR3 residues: CASSVGTKTTDTQYF. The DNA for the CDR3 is TGTGCCAGCAGCGTAGGGACAAAGACGACGGATACGCAGTATTTT.

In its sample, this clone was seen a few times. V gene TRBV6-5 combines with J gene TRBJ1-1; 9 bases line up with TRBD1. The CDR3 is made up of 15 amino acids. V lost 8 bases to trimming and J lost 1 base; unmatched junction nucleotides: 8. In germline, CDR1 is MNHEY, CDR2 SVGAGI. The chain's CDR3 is CASHKLGQGNTEAFF. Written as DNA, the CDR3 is TGTGCCAGCCATAAGTTGGGACAGGGGAACACTGAAGCTTTCTTT.